This entry lists 11 T cell receptor beta chains sequenced from one sample in a study of beta chain features in type 1 diabetes. Every isolated RNA sample was fully reverse transcribed, so sequencing captured expressed TCRB transcripts. Some clones are missing from TCRdb's copy, which holds only in-frame ones; the method was immunoSEQ multiplex PCR. This table holds fewer than 900,000 clones, 15% to 20% found once. The sample consisted of naive CD4+ T cells from blood. All receptors derive from a woman aged 18-29 years in good health.

The rearrangement links TRBV9 to TRBJ2-5; 7 bases fit TRBD1. The CDR3 contains 15 residues. Germline V gene lookup returns CDR1 SGDLS and CDR2 YYNGEE. V lost 4 bases, J lost 5 bases, and 11 bases stayed unmatched. CDR3 in DNA: TGTGCCAGCAGCCTATCAGGCCAGGGGGTGGAGACCCAGTACTTC. It is translated as CASSLSGQGVETQYF.

The chain has TRBV10-3 and TRBJ2-2; TRBD2 is a possible D gene (7 bases). The length of the CDR3 is 14 residues. Deletions cut 3 bases from V and 7 bases from J, with 12 bases between. Germline V gene lookup returns CDR1 ENHRY and CDR2 SYGVKD. The CDR3 coding sequence is TGTGCCATCAGTGAACGGGGGGCGGTCGGGGAGCTGTTTTTT. Translation: CAISERGAVGELFF.

This clone was counted a few times. V gene TRBV14 combines with J gene TRBJ1-4, with unresolved D. The V and J ends lost 0 bases and 7 bases respectively, with 12 bases between them. Germline lookup yields CDR1 SGHDN and CDR2 FVKESK. CDR3 length: 15 amino acids. The CDR3 reads CASSQDFRRIEKLFF. Written as DNA, the CDR3 is TGTGCCAGCAGCCAAGACTTCCGGCGGATTGAAAAACTGTTTTTT.

This chain links TRBV25-1 with TRBJ1-1; D unresolved. V was clipped by 4 bases and J by 1 base, with 13 bases between them. CDR1 MGHDK and CDR2 SYGVNS come from the germline V gene. The CDR3 totals 15 residues. The CDR3 DNA is TGTGCCAGCAGTGGGGTTAAAGGGCGGAACACTGAAGCTTTCTTT. Protein: CASSGVKGRNTEAFF.

This clone has only a few counts. The rearrangement links TRBV10-3 to TRBJ2-5, with D maybe TRBD1 (5 bases). The CDR3 extends over 14 amino acids. Germline lookup yields CDR1 ENHRY and CDR2 SYGVKD. Trimming left V 10 bases short and J 2 bases short, with 17 bases between. Written as DNA, the CDR3 is TGTGCCACCATGCCAGGGCACGGTCAAGAGACCCAGTACTTC. Its protein product is CATMPGHGQETQYF.

The chain couples TRBV2 to TRBJ2-1; no definite D call. CDR1 and CDR2 (germline): SNHLY, FYNNEI. The CDR3 is made up of 15 amino acids. V shed 3 bases and J shed 6 bases, with 15 bases lying between them. The CDR3 spells CASSDGFSEVNEQFF. For the CDR3, the DNA is TGTGCCAGCAGTGACGGATTCTCCGAGGTCAATGAGCAGTTCTTC.

This rearrangement joins TRBV20-1 to TRBJ2-5; D is uncertain. Germline V lookup: CDR1 DFQATT, CDR2 SNEGSKA (reference sequence). Trimming removed 6 bases from V and 5 bases from J, with 10 bases in between. This CDR3 comprises 11 residues. The CDR3 is CSAQRHETQYF. The CDR3 DNA follows: TGCAGTGCCCAAAGACATGAGACCCAGTACTTC.

A word on this clone: The sample carries other DNA sequences with the same CDR3. The chain carries TRBV4-2 and TRBJ2-5; D possibly corresponds to TRBD2 (5 bases). This CDR3 is built from 13 residues. Deletions cut 1 base from V and 2 bases from J, with 5 bases between. Germline values: CDR1 LGHNA, CDR2 YNFKEQ. CDR3 sequence (DNA): TGTGCCAGCAGCCAAGGACTACAAGAGACCCAGTACTTC. Translating it yields CASSQGLQETQYF.

V usage is TRBV19 and J usage is TRBJ2-1; 8 nucleotides agree with TRBD1. Germline V gives CDR1 LNHDA, CDR2 SQIVND (reference sequence). The V and J ends lost 5 bases and 1 base, in that order; junction bases with no gene match: 7. This CDR3 spans 16 amino acids. The chain's CDR3 is CASSPGQGASYNEQFF. The DNA for the CDR3 is TGTGCCAGTAGTCCCGGACAGGGAGCGTCCTACAATGAGCAGTTCTTC.

This clone was seen more than once but under ten times. The rearrangement uses TRBV2 and TRBJ2-1; 8 bases are a match to TRBD2. The J segment lost 0 bases and the V segment lost 4 bases, leaving 2 bases of the junction unmatched. The CDR3 consists of 15 residues. Per the germline V gene, CDR1 is SNHLY and CDR2 is FYNNEI. Here the CDR3 DNA reads TGTGCCAGCAGTGTAGCGGGGAGCTCCTACAATGAGCAGTTCTTC. Encoded protein: CASSVAGSSYNEQFF. Based on the CDR3 plus reference TRBV2 and TRBJ2-1, the full variable domain is EPEVTQTPSHQVTQMGQEVILRCVPISNHLYFYWYRQILGQKVEFLVSFYNNEISEKSEIFDDQFSVERPDGSNFTLKIRSTKLEDSAMYFCASSVAGSSYNEQFFGPGTRLTVL.

This clone has a handful of counts. The rearrangement links TRBV27 to TRBJ2-5, with D tentatively TRBD2 (6 bases). V dropped 2 bases and J dropped 7 bases, with 14 bases sitting between them. The germline gives CDR1 MNHEY, CDR2 SMNVEV (reference sequence). This CDR3 has 14 amino acids. CDR3 sequence: CASSLGGPPRTQYF. In nucleotides, the CDR3 is TGTGCCAGCAGTTTAGGAGGGCCTCCCAGGACCCAGTACTTC.